Listed below are T cell receptor beta chains from one sample, sequenced in a study of monozygotic twins with inflammatory bowel disease. With the 5' RACE reads reprocessed, TCRdb shows one record per CDR3 protein and no DNA. This table lists fewer than 350,000 distinct CDR3 sequences. The sequencing input was blood. All receptors come from a human donor with ulcerative colitis or Crohn's disease, or a healthy co-twin of an affected twin (not recorded which). Both conserved end residues are part of each CDR3.

j_gene	v_gene	CDR3aa
TRBJ1-1	TRBV20-1	CSARQRQNTEAFF
TRBJ2-1	TRBV11-2	CASSLVGWDTYNEQFF
TRBJ2-6	TRBV7-9	CASSPQTGYGANVLTF
TRBJ1-4	TRBV7-2	CASSLVPGEKLFF
TRBJ1-1	TRBV19	CASSNELNTEAFF
TRBJ1-1	TRBV27	CASSSTRHSWAFF
TRBJ2-5	TRBV5-4	CASSLKDRIQETQYF
TRBJ2-7	TRBV20-1	CSAQAGRIWNEQYF
TRBJ1-1	TRBV28	CASSPRGRTEAFF
TRBJ1-5	TRBV20-1	CSASGTGGNQPQHF
TRBJ1-1	TRBV11-2	CASSLQNRPEAFF
TRBJ2-7	TRBV6-5	CASSYIPGQAYEQYF
TRBJ2-5	TRBV12-3/TRBV12-4	CASSPALYGTQYF
TRBJ2-2	TRBV20-1	CSASRAATGELFF
TRBJ1-1	TRBV12-3/TRBV12-4	CASSFGGVGDEAFF
TRBJ2-3	TRBV10-3	CAISQEDLGDTQYF
TRBJ1-4	TRBV7-9	CASSLTAGGEKLFF
TRBJ1-1	TRBV20-1	CSAEQGAQDTEAFF
TRBJ1-3	TRBV5-1	CASSLGRATGNTIYF
TRBJ2-3	TRBV6-4	CASSDGSGGATDTQYF